Below are 21 T cell receptor beta chains sequenced from a single sample in a study of blood T cell repertoires in COVID-19. Sequencing used immunoSEQ multiplex PCR; TCRdb keeps in-frame clones, though not all of them. The data contain roughly 250,000 clones, roughly 84% of them singletons. What was sequenced was peripheral blood. These receptors all stem from a woman aged 40-49 years with active or convalescent COVID-19.

In regard to this clone: Other DNA sequences in the sample encode the same CDR3. This CDR3 is CASNSVAGGSNTGELFF. The CDR3 region has the DNA TGTGCCAGCAATTCCGTAGCGGGGGGGTCGAACACCGGGGAGCTGTTTTTT. V gene TRBV7-9 combines with J gene TRBJ2-2; 11 bases match TRBD2. CDR3 size: 17 residues. Germline CDR1 and CDR2: SEHNR and FQNEAQ (reference sequence). V lost 7 bases and J lost 0; bases outside the gene matches: 7.

The chain has TRBV5-4 and TRBJ1-2, with unresolved D. Germline lookup yields CDR1 SGHNT and CDR2 YYREEE (reference sequence). This CDR3 is 14 amino acids long. The germline V and J ends were trimmed by 0 bases and 3 bases, with 9 bases remaining between them. CDR3 amino acids: CASSLAGDYYGYTF. The CDR3 DNA is TGTGCCAGCAGCTTGGCCGGGGATTACTATGGCTACACCTTC.

The chain couples TRBV29-1 to TRBJ1-4; D ambiguous. This CDR3 has 13 residues. The V gene's germline CDR1 is SQVTM and CDR2 ANQGSEA. V lost 5 bases, J lost 10 bases, and 17 bases lay in between. CDR3 nucleotides: TGCAGCGTTCACCCAGCCTCCCGGGGAAAACTGTTTTTT. It is translated as CSVHPASRGKLFF.

Comments on this clone: This sample includes further DNA sequences coding for the same CDR3. This chain connects TRBV3-1 (or the pseudogene TRBV3-2) to TRBJ1-3; D is undetermined. The germline V gene has CDR1 LGHDT and CDR2 YNNKEL (reference sequence). V lost 4 bases and J 1 base, leaving 8 bases between the germline ends. This CDR3 contains 14 residues. Here the CDR3 reads CASSPTDSGNTIYF. CDR3 bases: TGTGCCAGCAGCCCCACAGATTCTGGAAACACCATATATTTT.

This chain connects TRBV5-6 to TRBJ1-4, with a tentative D call TRBD1 (5 bases). CDR1 is SGHDT, CDR2 YYEEEE, per germline. Trimming shortened V by 0 bases and J by 4 bases, and 10 bases separated the two germline ends. The CDR3 covers 15 residues. For the CDR3, the DNA is TGTGCCAGCAGCTTGGCCTGGGGGGTTAATGAAAAACTGTTTTTT. This translates into CASSLAWGVNEKLFF.

V and J are TRBV28 and TRBJ2-3, with D tentatively TRBD2 (6 bases). Germline lookup yields CDR1 MDHEN and CDR2 SYDVKM. V was shortened by 6 bases and J by 1 base, with 11 bases between the two germline ends. The length of the CDR3 is 14 residues. CDR3 nucleotides: TGTGCCAGCAGACAACTAGCCGGCACAGATACGCAGTATTTT. Amino acids: CASRQLAGTDTQYF.

The V and J genes are TRBV6-5 and TRBJ1-1, with no clear D. V was shortened by 8 bases and J by 4 bases, with 17 bases between the two germline ends. The germline V gene encodes CDR1 MNHEY and CDR2 SVGAGI. This CDR3 has 14 amino acids. Written as DNA, the CDR3 is TGTGCCAGCCGGCCCGGGGTCTTCGCCACTGAAGCTTTCTTT. Encoded protein: CASRPGVFATEAFF.

This rearrangement joins TRBV3-1 (or the pseudogene TRBV3-2) to TRBJ2-2; D perhaps matches TRBD1 (5 bases). The CDR3 extends over 14 amino acids. Per the germline V gene, CDR1 is LGHDT and CDR2 is YNNKEL (reference sequence). Trimming took 5 bases from V and 7 from J, leaving 14 bases between them. The CDR3: CASSYAAGIGELFF. The DNA for the CDR3 is TGTGCCAGCAGCTACGCTGCAGGGATCGGGGAGCTGTTTTTT.

This sequence joins TRBV18 and TRBJ1-1; 8 positions agree with TRBD1. The V gene end was trimmed by 2 bases and the J gene end by 1 base; junction bases not matched to a gene: 6. Germline CDR1 and CDR2: KGHSH and LQKENI. CDR3 length: 16 amino acids. CDR3 nucleotide sequence: TGTGCCAGCTCACCAGGATCAGGGGGCTGGAACACTGAAGCTTTCTTT. Translated, it gives CASSPGSGGWNTEAFF.

This clone was found many times. The gene calls are TRBV5-6 and TRBJ1-1, with 7 bases that match TRBD1. Germline loops: CDR1 SGHDT, CDR2 YYEEEE. CDR3 length equals 12 residues. After removal of 0 bases from V and 10 bases from J, the junction contained 3 bases not matched to a gene. CDR3 residues: CASSLEAGGAFF. The DNA for the CDR3 is TGTGCCAGCAGCTTGGAGGCAGGGGGAGCTTTCTTT.

CDR3 sequence (DNA): TGTGCCACCCTGACAGAGTTCGGGTCACCCCTCCACTTT. This gives the protein CATLTEFGSPLHF. V usage is TRBV6-5 and J usage is TRBJ1-6, with D perhaps TRBD1 (5 bases). V dropped 10 bases and J dropped 10 bases, with 17 bases sitting between them. The length of the CDR3 is 13 residues. Germline V lookup: CDR1 MNHEY, CDR2 SVGAGI.

The chain recombines TRBV5-1 with TRBJ2-7; maybe TRBD1 (6 bases). There are 14 residues in the CDR3. CDR1 and CDR2 (germline): SGHRS, YFSETQ. V was clipped by 4 bases and J by 6 bases, with 17 bases between them. The CDR3 is CASSPTTGSVEQYF. The CDR3 bases are TGCGCCAGCAGCCCCACGACAGGATCCGTCGAGCAGTACTTC.

The gene calls are TRBV28 and TRBJ1-5; 7 bases are shared with TRBD1. The V and J ends lost 0 bases and 7 bases, in that order; junction bases with no gene match: 6. The CDR3 is made up of 15 amino acids. Looked up from germline, CDR1 is MDHEN and CDR2 is SYDVKM. CDR3 in DNA: TGTGCCAGCAGTTTATGGCAGACAGGGTACCAGCCCCAGCATTTT. As protein: CASSLWQTGYQPQHF.

The chain is built from TRBV9 and TRBJ2-1, with TRBD1 identical over 7 bases. The CDR3 runs 15 residues. Germline-derived CDR1 and CDR2 are SGDLS and YYNGEE. J lost 5 bases, V lost 4 bases, and 9 bases had no gene match. The CDR3 sequence is CASSPSGGAHNEQFF. CDR3 nucleotide sequence: TGTGCCAGCAGCCCCTCAGGGGGAGCCCACAATGAGCAGTTCTTC.

This clone was observed a handful of times. This chain joins TRBV14 and TRBJ1-1; no reliable D call. V lost 8 bases and J lost 0, with 7 bases in between. The germline CDR1 and CDR2 sequences are SGHDN and FVKESK. The CDR3 is 12 residues long. This chain's CDR3 is CASGALNTEAFF. The CDR3 region has the DNA TGTGCCAGCGGAGCATTGAACACTGAAGCTTTCTTT.

This chain links TRBV9 with TRBJ1-6; maybe TRBD1 (5 bases). V was cut by 0 bases and J by 9 bases, with 10 bases left in between. Per germline, CDR1 SGDLS and CDR2 YYNGEE. The CDR3 contains 14 residues. CDR3 sequence (DNA): TGTGCCAGCAGCGTAGTTACGGGGGGTTCACCCCTCCACTTT. The encoded protein is CASSVVTGGSPLHF.

V usage is TRBV30 and J usage is TRBJ2-3; D is undetermined. The CDR3 sequence is 15 residues long. With 1 base removed from V and 4 bases from J, the gap between germline ends came to 15 bases. Germline V lookup: CDR1 GTSNPN, CDR2 SVGIG (reference sequence). CDR3 bases: TGTGCCTGGAGTGGCTCCAGCGATAGACCAGATACGCAGTATTTT. It translates to CAWSGSSDRPDTQYF.

Remarks on this clone: At one boundary the junction diverges from the germline segment, which might be a read error. The chain joins TRBV3-1 (or the pseudogene TRBV3-2) to TRBJ1-2; a weak D match, TRBD1 (5 bases). The CDR3 spans 14 residues. CDR1 and CDR2 (germline): LGHDT, YNNKEL (reference sequence). In DNA form, the CDR3 reads TGTGCCAGCACCCAACGGACAACGGGCGGTGGCTACACCTTC. This gives the protein CASTQRTTGGGYTF.

The chain has TRBV4-1 and TRBJ2-1, with D perhaps matching TRBD2 (6 bases). Trimming cost V 2 bases and J 4 bases, with 15 bases left between them. The CDR3 spans 16 residues. The V gene's germline CDR1 is MGHRA and CDR2 YSYEKL. DNA of the CDR3: TGCGCCAGCAGCCAACCCGGGGGAGGAAAGTACAATGAGCAGTTCTTC. This gives the protein CASSQPGGGKYNEQFF.

The chain has TRBV29-1 and TRBJ2-3; 7 nucleotides align to TRBD2. V shed 6 bases, J shed 3 bases, and the junction held 6 bases outside the gene matches. This CDR3 region has 13 residues. Germline V gives CDR1 SQVTM, CDR2 ANQGSEA. The CDR3 reads CSVGGDGTDTQYF. In DNA form, the CDR3 reads TGCAGCGTGGGGGGGGACGGGACAGATACGCAGTATTTT.

This rearrangement joins TRBV2 to TRBJ2-5; 13 nucleotides align to TRBD2. V shed 4 bases, J shed 0 bases, and the junction held 5 bases outside the gene matches. Germline V gene data show CDR1 as SNHLY and CDR2 as FYNNEI. This CDR3 is built from 17 residues. CDR3 residues: CASSASGLAGNQETQYF. Here the CDR3 DNA reads TGTGCCAGCAGTGCGTCGGGACTAGCGGGAAACCAAGAGACCCAGTACTTC.